The present T cell receptor beta chain was sequenced within a study of OX40 agonist ivuxolimab in advanced cancers. Study background: Partial response was recorded in three patients: one hepatocellular carcinoma and two cutaneous melanoma cases. Notes on the study in general: Expansion of clones was among the lowest in partial responders at 0.1-3.0 mg/kg.

As concerns this clone: What it binds is unknown.

Some clones are missing from TCRdb's copy, which holds only in-frame ones; the method was immunoSEQ multiplex PCR. This sample carries tens of thousands of clones, approximately 90% of them seen once, and the ten largest clones take approximately 0.67%. Germline lookup yields CDR1 SGHAT and CDR2 FQNNGV. The CDR3 loop spans 14 amino acids. Trimming cost V 6 bases and J 11 bases; bases outside gene matches: 14. The starting material was CD4+ or CD8+ T cells sorted from blood, obtained in a trial of the OX40 agonist ivuxolimab. This TCR came from an adult with an advanced solid tumor such as melanoma, head and neck, liver or kidney cancer. The V call is TRBV11-2, the J call TRBJ2-3; TRBD2 aligns across 7 bases. CDR3: CASSSEPSSGRQYF. The DNA of the CDR3 is TGTGCCAGCAGTTCAGAGCCCTCTAGCGGACGGCAGTATTTT.